This TCR beta chain was sequenced in a study of blood T cell repertoires in COVID-19. Study at large: In each case, the material was cDNA or gDNA derived from T cells, B-cell-depleted T cells, or PBMCs.

Authors' methods: Counts of nucleated cells, estimated from reference gene primer amplification, were obtained. The assay was immunoSEQ multiplex PCR, and TCRdb's table has in-frame clones only and misses some. V, J and clone size are those of that table, while D and trimming were read from the DNA. The sample records approximately 280,000 clones, around 87% being singletons. The CDR3 length is 14 residues. V lost 5 bases and J 4 bases, leaving 14 bases between the germline ends. From germline, CDR1 is LNHDA and CDR2 SQIVND (reference sequence). Sequencing was carried out using peripheral blood. The chain has TRBV19 and TRBJ2-5; tentatively, D is TRBD1 (6 bases). The source of this sequence is a woman aged 25 to 39 who had recovered from COVID-19. For the CDR3, the DNA is TGTGCCAGTAGTCCCAACAGGGCGGGAGAGACCCAGTACTTC. This codes for CASSPNRAGETQYF.